This T cell receptor (beta chain) originates from a study of OX40 agonist ivuxolimab in advanced cancers. About the research overall: Dose-escalation subjects each had hepatocellular carcinoma, melanoma, renal cell or head and neck cancer. Under the entry rules, prior anti-PD-1, anti-PD-L1 or anti-CTLA-4 therapy was allowed, and 40% had some.

TCRdb keeps only in-frame clones here, not all; method: immunoSEQ multiplex PCR. The table has 45,000 to 55,000 clones, approximately 84% seen once; the top ten hold roughly 9.9%. Germline CDR1 SNHLY, CDR2 FYNNEI. The CDR3 loop spans 17 amino acids. Unmatched junction bases numbered 11, after V lost 5 bases and J lost 2 bases. The chain employs TRBV2 and TRBJ1-2; TRBD1 matches 10 bases. The starting material was CD4+ or CD8+ T cells sorted from blood, obtained in a trial of the OX40 agonist ivuxolimab. This clonotype was obtained from an adult with an advanced solid tumor such as melanoma, head and neck, liver or kidney cancer. The CDR3 coding sequence is TGTGCCAGCAGTTTCTCGGGACAGGGGTTCGGCAACTATGGCTACACCTTC. Translated: CASSFSGQGFGNYGYTF.